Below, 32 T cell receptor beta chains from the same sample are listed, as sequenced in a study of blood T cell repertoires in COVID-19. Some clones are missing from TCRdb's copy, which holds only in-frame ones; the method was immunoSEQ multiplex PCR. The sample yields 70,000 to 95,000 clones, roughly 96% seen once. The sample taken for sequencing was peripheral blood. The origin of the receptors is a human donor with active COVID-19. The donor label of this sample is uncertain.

In DNA, the CDR3 is TGTGCCAGCCGAACAGGGTCTGGCTACACCTTC. Translating it yields CASRTGSGYTF. V is TRBV27 and J is TRBJ1-2; D perhaps matches TRBD1 (6 bases). The CDR3 length is 11 residues. Deletions cut 8 bases from V and 7 bases from J, with 11 bases between. The germline CDR1 and CDR2 sequences are MNHEY and SMNVEV (reference sequence).

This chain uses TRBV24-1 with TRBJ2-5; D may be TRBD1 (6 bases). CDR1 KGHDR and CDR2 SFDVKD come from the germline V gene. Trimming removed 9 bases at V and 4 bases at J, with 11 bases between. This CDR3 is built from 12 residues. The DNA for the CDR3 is TGTGCCACCTCAGGGGTGGGAGAGACCCAGTACTTC. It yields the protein CATSGVGETQYF.

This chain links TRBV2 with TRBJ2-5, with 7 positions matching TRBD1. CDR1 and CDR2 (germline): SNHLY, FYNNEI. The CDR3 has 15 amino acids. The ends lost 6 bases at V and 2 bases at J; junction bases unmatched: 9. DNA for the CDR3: TGTGCCAGCAGCCGGGACAGACCGACTCAAGAGACCCAGTACTTC. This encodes CASSRDRPTQETQYF.

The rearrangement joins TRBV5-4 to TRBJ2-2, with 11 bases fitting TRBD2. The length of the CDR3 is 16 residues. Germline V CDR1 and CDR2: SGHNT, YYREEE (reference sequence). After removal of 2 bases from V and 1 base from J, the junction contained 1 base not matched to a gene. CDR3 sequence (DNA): TGTGCCAGCAGCTTCCTAGCGGGGGGGAACACCGGGGAGCTGTTTTTT. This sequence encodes CASSFLAGGNTGELFF. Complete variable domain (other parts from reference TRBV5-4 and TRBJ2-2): ETGVTQSPTHLIKTRGQQVTLRCSSQSGHNTVSWYQQALGQGPQFIFQYYREEENGRGNFPPRFSGLQFPNYSSELNVNALELDDSALYLCASSFLAGGNTGELFFGEGSRLTVL.

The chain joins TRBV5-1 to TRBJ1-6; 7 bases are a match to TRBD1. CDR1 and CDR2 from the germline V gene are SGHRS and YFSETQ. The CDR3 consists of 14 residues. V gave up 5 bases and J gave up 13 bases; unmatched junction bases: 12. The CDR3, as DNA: TGCGCCAGCAGACCAATACAGGGGCCGAGTCCCCTCCACTTT. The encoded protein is CASRPIQGPSPLHF.

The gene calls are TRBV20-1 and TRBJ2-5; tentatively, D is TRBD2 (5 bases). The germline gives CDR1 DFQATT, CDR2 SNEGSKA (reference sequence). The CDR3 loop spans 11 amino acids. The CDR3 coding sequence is TGCAGCGGGAAGATCCAAGAGACCCAGTACTTC. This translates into CSGKIQETQYF.

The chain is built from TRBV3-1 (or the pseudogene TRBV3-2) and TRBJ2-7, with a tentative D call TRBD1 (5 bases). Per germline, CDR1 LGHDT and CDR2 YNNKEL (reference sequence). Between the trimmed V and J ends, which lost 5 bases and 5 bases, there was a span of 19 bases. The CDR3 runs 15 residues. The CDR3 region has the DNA TGTGCCAGCAGCAGGGGCGTCTCACGACCCAACGAGCAGTACTTC. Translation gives CASSRGVSRPNEQYF.

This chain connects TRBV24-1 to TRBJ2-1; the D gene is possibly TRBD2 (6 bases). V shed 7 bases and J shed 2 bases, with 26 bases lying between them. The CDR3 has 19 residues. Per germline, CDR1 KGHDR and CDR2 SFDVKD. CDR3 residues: CATRSTGTGGNCAYNEQFF. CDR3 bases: TGTGCCACCAGATCAACCGGGACTGGAGGAAATTGCGCCTACAATGAGCAGTTCTTC.

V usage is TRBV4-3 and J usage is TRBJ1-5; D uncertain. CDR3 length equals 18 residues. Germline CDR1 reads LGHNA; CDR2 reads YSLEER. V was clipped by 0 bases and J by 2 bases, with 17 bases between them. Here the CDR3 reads CASSQDRTALGGNQPQHF. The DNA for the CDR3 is TGCGCCAGCAGCCAAGATCGGACGGCCCTGGGAGGCAATCAGCCCCAGCATTTT.

CDR3 sequence (DNA): TGTGCCAGCAGTGAAGTGGGACAGGGGACCAAAAACATTCAGTACTTC. This gives the protein CASSEVGQGTKNIQYF. V is TRBV25-1 and J is TRBJ2-4; 10 positions agree with TRBD1. The ends lost 2 bases at V and 2 bases at J; junction bases unmatched: 3. CDR3 length: 16 amino acids. CDR1 and CDR2 (germline): MGHDK, SYGVNS. Full variable domain (missing parts from reference TRBV25-1 and TRBJ2-4): EADIYQTPRYLVIGTGKKITLECSQTMGHDKMYWYQQDPGMELHLIHYSYGVNSTEKGDLSSESTVSRIRTEHFPLTLESARPSHTSQYLCASSEVGQGTKNIQYFGAGTRLSVL.

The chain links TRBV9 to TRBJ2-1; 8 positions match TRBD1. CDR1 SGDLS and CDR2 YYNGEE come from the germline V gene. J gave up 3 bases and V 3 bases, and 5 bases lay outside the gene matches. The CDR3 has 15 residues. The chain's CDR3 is CASSAQGAYYNEQFF. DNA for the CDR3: TGTGCCAGCAGCGCGCAGGGGGCCTACTACAATGAGCAGTTCTTC.

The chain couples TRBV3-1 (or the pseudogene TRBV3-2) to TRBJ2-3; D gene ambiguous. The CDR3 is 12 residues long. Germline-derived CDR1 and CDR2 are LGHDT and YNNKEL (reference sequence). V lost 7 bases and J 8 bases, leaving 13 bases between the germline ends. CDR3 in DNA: TGTGCCAGCACCCACCCGCGTGGTACGCAGTATTTT. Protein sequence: CASTHPRGTQYF.

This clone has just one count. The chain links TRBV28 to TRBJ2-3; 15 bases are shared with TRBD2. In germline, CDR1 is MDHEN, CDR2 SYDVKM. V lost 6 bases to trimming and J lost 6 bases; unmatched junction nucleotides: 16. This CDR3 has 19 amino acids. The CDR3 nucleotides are TGTGCCAGCAGCCCCGGGGATCCGGGACTAGCGGGGGGTCGTGATACGCAGTATTTT. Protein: CASSPGDPGLAGGRDTQYF. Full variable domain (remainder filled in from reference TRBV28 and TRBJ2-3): DVKVTQSSRYLVKRTGEKVFLECVQDMDHENMFWYRQDPGLGLRLIYFSYDVKMKEKGDIPEGYSVSREKKERFSLILESASTNQTSMYLCASSPGDPGLAGGRDTQYFGPGTRLTVL.

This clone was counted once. CDR3 DNA sequence: TGTGCCAGCACCAGGGCTAATAATTCACCCCTCCACTTT. Protein product: CASTRANNSPLHF. The chain joins TRBV6-5 to TRBJ1-6; D may be TRBD1 (5 bases). The V and J ends lost 7 bases and 5 bases respectively, with 9 bases between them. This CDR3 is 13 amino acids long. The V gene's germline CDR1 is MNHEY and CDR2 SVGAGI.

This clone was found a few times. The CDR3 reads CASSVAGACGYGYTF. The CDR3 DNA reads as TGCGCCAGCAGTGTCGCAGGGGCGTGTGGCTATGGCTACACCTTC. This chain joins TRBV10-1 and TRBJ1-2; weak D call: TRBD1 (6 bases). Germline lookup yields CDR1 WNHNN and CDR2 SYGVQD (reference sequence). The V end lost 4 bases, the J end lost 4 bases, and 16 bases lay between the germline ends. The CDR3 length is 15 residues.

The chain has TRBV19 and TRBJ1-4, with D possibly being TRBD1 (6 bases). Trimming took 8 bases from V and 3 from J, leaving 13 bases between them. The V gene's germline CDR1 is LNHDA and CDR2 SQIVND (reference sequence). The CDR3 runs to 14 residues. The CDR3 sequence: CASARAGANEKLFF. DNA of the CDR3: TGTGCCAGTGCCCGAGCAGGGGCTAATGAAAAACTGTTTTTT.

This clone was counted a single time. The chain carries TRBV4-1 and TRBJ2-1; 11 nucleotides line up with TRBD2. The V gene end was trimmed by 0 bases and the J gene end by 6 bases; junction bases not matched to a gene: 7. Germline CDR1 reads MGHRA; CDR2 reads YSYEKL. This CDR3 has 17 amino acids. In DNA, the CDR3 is TGCGCCAGCAGCCAAGAGGATCTAGCGGGAGGATCCAATGAGCAGTTCTTC. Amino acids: CASSQEDLAGGSNEQFF.

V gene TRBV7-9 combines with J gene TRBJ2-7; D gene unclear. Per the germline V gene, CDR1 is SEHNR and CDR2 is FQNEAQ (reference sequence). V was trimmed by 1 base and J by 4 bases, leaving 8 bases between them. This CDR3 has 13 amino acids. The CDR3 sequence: CASSLGPRYEQYF. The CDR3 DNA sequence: TGTGCCAGCAGCTTAGGGCCTCGATACGAGCAGTACTTC. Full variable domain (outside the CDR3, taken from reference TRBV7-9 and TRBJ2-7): DTGVSQNPRHKITKRGQNVTFRCDPISEHNRLYWYRQTLGQGPEFLTYFQNEAQLEKSRLLSDRFSAERPKGSFSTLEIQRTEQGDSAMYLCASSLGPRYEQYFGPGTRLTVT.

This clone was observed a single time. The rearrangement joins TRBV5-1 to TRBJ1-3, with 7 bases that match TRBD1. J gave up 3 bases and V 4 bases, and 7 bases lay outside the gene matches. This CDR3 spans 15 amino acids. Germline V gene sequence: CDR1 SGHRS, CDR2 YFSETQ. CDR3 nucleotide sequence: TGCGCCAGCAGCACGGACAGGCATTTTGGAAACACCATATATTTT. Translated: CASSTDRHFGNTIYF.

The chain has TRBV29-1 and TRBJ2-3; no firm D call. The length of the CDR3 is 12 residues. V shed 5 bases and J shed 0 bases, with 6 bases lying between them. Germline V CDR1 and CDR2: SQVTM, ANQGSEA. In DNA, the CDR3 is TGCAGCGTTTCTCCGAGCACAGATACGCAGTATTTT. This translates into CSVSPSTDTQYF.

The DNA of the CDR3 is TGCGCCAGCAGCCCAGCCGACAGGACTAATGAAAAACTGTTTTTT. Amino acids: CASSPADRTNEKLFF. The chain is built from TRBV4-3 and TRBJ1-4; TRBD1 is a possible D gene (6 bases). The CDR3 is made up of 15 amino acids. Looked up from germline, CDR1 is LGHNA and CDR2 is YSLEER. The V end was cut by 4 bases, the J end by 2 bases, with 11 bases between.

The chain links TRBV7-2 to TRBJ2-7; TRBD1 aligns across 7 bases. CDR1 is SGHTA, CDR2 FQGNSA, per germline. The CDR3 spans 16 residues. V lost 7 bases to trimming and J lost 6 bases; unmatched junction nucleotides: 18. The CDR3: CASNTRVGQSTLEQYF. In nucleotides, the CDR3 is TGTGCCAGCAATACAAGGGTGGGACAGTCTACCCTCGAGCAGTACTTC.

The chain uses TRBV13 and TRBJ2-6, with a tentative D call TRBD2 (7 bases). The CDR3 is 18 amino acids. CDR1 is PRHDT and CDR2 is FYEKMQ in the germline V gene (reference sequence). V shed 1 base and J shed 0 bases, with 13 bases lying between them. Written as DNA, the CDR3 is TGTGCCAGCAGCTTAGTGGGGGGGCTAAGCTCTGGGGCCAACGTCCTGACTTTC. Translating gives CASSLVGGLSSGANVLTF.

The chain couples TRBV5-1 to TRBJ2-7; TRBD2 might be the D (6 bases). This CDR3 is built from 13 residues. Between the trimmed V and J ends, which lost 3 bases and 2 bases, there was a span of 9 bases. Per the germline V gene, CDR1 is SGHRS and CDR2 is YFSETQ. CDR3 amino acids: CASSSGLTYEQYF. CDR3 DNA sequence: TGCGCCAGCAGCTCAGGACTAACCTACGAGCAGTACTTC.

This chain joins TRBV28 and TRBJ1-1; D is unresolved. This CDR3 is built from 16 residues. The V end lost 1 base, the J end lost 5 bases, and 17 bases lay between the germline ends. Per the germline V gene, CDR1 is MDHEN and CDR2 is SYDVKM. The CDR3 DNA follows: TGTGCCAGCAGTTTATCTGCAGGCTTGATCGGAACTGAAGCTTTCTTT. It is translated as CASSLSAGLIGTEAFF.

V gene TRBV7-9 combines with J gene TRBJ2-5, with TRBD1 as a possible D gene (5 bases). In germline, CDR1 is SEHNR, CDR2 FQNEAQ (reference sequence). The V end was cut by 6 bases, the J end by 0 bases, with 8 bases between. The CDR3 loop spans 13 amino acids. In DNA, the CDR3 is TGTGCCAGCAGGCAGGGAAACCAAGAGACCCAGTACTTC. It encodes CASRQGNQETQYF. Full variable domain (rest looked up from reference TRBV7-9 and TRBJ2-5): DTGVSQNPRHKITKRGQNVTFRCDPISEHNRLYWYRQTLGQGPEFLTYFQNEAQLEKSRLLSDRFSAERPKGSFSTLEIQRTEQGDSAMYLCASRQGNQETQYFGPGTRLLVL.

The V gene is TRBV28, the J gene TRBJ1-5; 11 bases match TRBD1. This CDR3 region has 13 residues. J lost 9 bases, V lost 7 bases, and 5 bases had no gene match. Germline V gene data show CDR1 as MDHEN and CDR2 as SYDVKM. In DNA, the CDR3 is TGTGCCAGCACCAAGGACAGGGGGCGGCCCCAGCATTTT. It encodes CASTKDRGRPQHF.

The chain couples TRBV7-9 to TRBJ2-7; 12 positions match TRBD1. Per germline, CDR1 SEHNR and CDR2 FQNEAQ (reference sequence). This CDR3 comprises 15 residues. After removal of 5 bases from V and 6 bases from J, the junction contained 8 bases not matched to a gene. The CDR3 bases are TGTGCCAGCAGCCCGAGCGGGACAGGGGGCGGCGAGCAGTACTTC. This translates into CASSPSGTGGGEQYF.

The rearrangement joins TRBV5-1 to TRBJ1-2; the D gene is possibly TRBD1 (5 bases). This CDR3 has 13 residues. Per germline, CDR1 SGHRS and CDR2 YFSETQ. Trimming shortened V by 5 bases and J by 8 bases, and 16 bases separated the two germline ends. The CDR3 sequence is CASRADSFQGYTF. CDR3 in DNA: TGCGCCAGCAGGGCCGACAGTTTTCAGGGCTACACCTTC.

The CDR3 coding sequence is TGTGCCAGCAGCCAAGTCCCTTGGCGGGGAGGGGAGGAGACCCAGTACTTC. It encodes CASSQVPWRGGEETQYF. This chain connects TRBV14 to TRBJ2-5; 7 nucleotides align to TRBD2. Germline V gene sequence: CDR1 SGHDN, CDR2 FVKESK. The V and J ends lost 1 base and 5 bases, in that order; junction bases with no gene match: 13. The CDR3 runs 17 residues.

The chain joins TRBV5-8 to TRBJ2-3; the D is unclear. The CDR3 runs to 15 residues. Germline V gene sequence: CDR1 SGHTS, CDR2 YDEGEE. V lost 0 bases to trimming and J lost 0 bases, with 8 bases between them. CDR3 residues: CASSLGFGSTDTQYF. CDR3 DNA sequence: TGTGCCAGCAGCTTGGGGTTCGGGAGCACAGATACGCAGTATTTT. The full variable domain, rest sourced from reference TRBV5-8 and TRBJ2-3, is EAGVTQSPTHLIKTRGQQATLRCSPISGHTSVYWYQQALGLGLQFLLWYDEGEERNRGNFPPRFSGRQFPNYSSELNVNALELEDSALYLCASSLGFGSTDTQYFGPGTRLTVL.

CDR3 sequence: CASTPPAGGTRNEQFF. CDR3 DNA: TGCGCCAGCACCCCACCAGCGGGGGGAACTCGGAATGAGCAGTTCTTC. V usage is TRBV5-1 and J usage is TRBJ2-1, with 9 bases lining up with TRBD2. Germline CDR1 SGHRS, CDR2 YFSETQ. V dropped 6 bases and J dropped 7; count of bases not matched to a gene: 14. The CDR3 loop spans 16 amino acids.